This T cell receptor (beta chain) was found in a study of cytomegalovirus exposure and HLA in healthy donors. Findings and caveats of the study: Cytomegalovirus-associated status was assigned to 150 or so TCR beta chains. Among donors in an Asian-associated ancestry cluster, a later analysis reportedly found fewer N-insertions than the approximately 700-donor mean. A highly shared variant cluster was judged a likely technical artifact.

The V gene lost 5 bases and the J gene lost 4 bases, with 12 bases spanning the gap. The CDR3 sequence is 14 residues long. CDR1 PRHDT and CDR2 FYEKMQ come from the germline V gene (reference sequence). Healthy bone marrow donors formed the donor group. The study ran its PCR with 60 Vbeta and 13 Jbeta primers. Some clones are missing from TCRdb's copy, which holds only in-frame ones; the method was immunoSEQ multiplex PCR. The data contain 110,000 or so clones, 60% to 80% of them seen just once; the ten biggest clones take up about 8.6%. Note on this clone: The antigen is unknown.

The origin of this receptor is a man in his late teens or twenties in good health and CMV-seropositive. The chain has TRBV13 and TRBJ2-1, with D possibly being TRBD2 (6 bases). The sequenced sample consisted of PBMCs. CDR3 DNA: TGTGCCAGCAGCCCGCGCGGGGAATACAATGAGCAGTTCTTC. Amino acid sequence: CASSPRGEYNEQFF.